Each of the 20 T cell receptor beta chains below was sequenced from the same sample in a study of radiotherapy plus CTLA-4 blockade in lung cancer. Sequenced by immunoSEQ multiplex PCR; TCRdb stores in-frame clones only, minus some. The sample consists of 95,000 to 150,000 clones, 70% to 90% of them appearing once. This specimen was peripheral blood, taken from a patient treated with radiotherapy plus ipilimumab. The origin of the receptors is a human donor with non-small cell lung cancer that progressed on radiotherapy plus ipilimumab.

CDR3 nucleotide sequence: TGTGCCAGCAGTTCCCGCACTAGCGGGAGGTCCGGGGAGCTGTTTTTT. Its translation is CASSSRTSGRSGELFF. The chain links TRBV9 to TRBJ2-2, with 12 positions matching TRBD2. This CDR3 spans 16 amino acids. Looked up from germline, CDR1 is SGDLS and CDR2 is YYNGEE. The V and J ends lost 5 bases and 6 bases, in that order; junction bases with no gene match: 8.

The rearrangement joins TRBV7-2 to TRBJ2-7; 11 positions match TRBD1. V gave up 5 bases and J gave up 12 bases; unmatched junction bases: 9. The CDR3 is made up of 13 amino acids. Germline loops: CDR1 SGHTA, CDR2 FQGNSA. The chain's CDR3 is CASSPVQDRGLYF. CDR3 sequence (DNA): TGTGCCAGCAGCCCTGTCCAGGACAGGGGGCTGTACTTC.

This chain joins TRBV6-5 and TRBJ2-7; perhaps D is TRBD1 or TRBD2 (5 bases each). V shed 4 bases and J shed 3 bases, with 13 bases lying between them. CDR1 is MNHEY, CDR2 SVGAGI, per germline. The CDR3 consists of 14 residues. The CDR3 sequence: CASSSVWGSYEQYF. The CDR3 DNA reads TGTGCCAGCAGTTCGGTTTGGGGGAGCTACGAGCAGTACTTC.

The chain carries TRBV27 and TRBJ2-5; no firm D call. The germline CDR1 and CDR2 sequences are MNHEY and SMNVEV (reference sequence). The CDR3 runs 17 residues. V was trimmed by 6 bases and J by 5 bases, leaving 25 bases between them. DNA of the CDR3: TGTGCCAGCAGCACCATCACCCCACAAGGTGGAGTGGAGACCCAGTACTTC. Translation: CASSTITPQGGVETQYF.

The chain uses TRBV5-1 and TRBJ2-1, with D possibly TRBD1 on 5 matching bases. Trimming removed 1 base at V and 0 bases at J, with 8 bases between. The CDR3 is 15 residues long. CDR1 and CDR2 (germline): SGHRS, YFSETQ. This chain's CDR3 is CASSLYGASYNEQFF. DNA for the CDR3: TGCGCCAGCAGCTTGTATGGGGCCTCCTACAATGAGCAGTTCTTC.

This clone was counted between two and nine times. The J gene is TRBJ2-7, the V gene TRBV7-2; D is possibly TRBD2 (5 bases). The CDR3 consists of 14 residues. Per the germline V gene, CDR1 is SGHTA and CDR2 is FQGNSA. The V and J ends lost 4 bases and 0 bases respectively, with 10 bases between them. CDR3 loop: CASSSLAFSYEQYF. The CDR3 coding sequence is TGTGCCAGCAGCTCTTTAGCGTTCTCCTACGAGCAGTACTTC.

This chain connects TRBV2 to TRBJ2-3; 7 bases line up with TRBD2. This CDR3 region has 14 residues. V lost 6 bases, J lost 5 bases, and 8 bases stayed unmatched. Germline assignment: CDR1 SNHLY and CDR2 FYNNEI. In nucleotides, the CDR3 is TGTGCCAGCAGAGTGGCGGGAGCGAGAGATACGCAGTATTTT. It yields the protein CASRVAGARDTQYF.

This chain connects TRBV28 to TRBJ2-7; D remains unclear. The CDR3 extends over 11 amino acids. Germline CDR1 is MDHEN and CDR2 is SYDVKM. V lost 5 bases and J 4 bases, leaving 6 bases between the germline ends. The CDR3 reads CASSSTYEQYF. DNA for the CDR3: TGTGCCAGCAGTAGTACGTACGAGCAGTACTTC.

The chain couples TRBV6-5 to TRBJ1-2; 7 bases map to TRBD1. Germline V gene lookup returns CDR1 MNHEY and CDR2 SVGAGI. V was pared by 6 bases and J by 4 bases, with 2 bases of the junction left unmatched. This CDR3 has 12 amino acids. CDR3 residues: CASRGQSYGYTF. In DNA, the CDR3 is TGTGCCAGCAGGGGACAGAGCTATGGCTACACCTTC.

This clone has just one count. V is TRBV7-8 and J is TRBJ1-1; D gene unclear. CDR3 size: 10 residues. The V gene lost 5 bases and the J gene lost 11 bases, with 9 bases spanning the gap. CDR1 and CDR2 (germline): SGHVS, FQNEAQ. DNA of the CDR3: TGTGCCAGCAGCGCTAATACGGCTTTCTTT. It encodes CASSANTAFF.

The chain recombines TRBV10-1 with TRBJ1-2; D is undetermined. V was pared by 7 bases and J by 2 bases, with 14 bases between. This CDR3 is built from 14 residues. Germline V gene data show CDR1 as WNHNN and CDR2 as SYGVQD (reference sequence). Written as DNA, the CDR3 is TGCGCCAGCACTAGAGGGCCGTCCAACTATGGCTACACCTTC. It codes for CASTRGPSNYGYTF.

J is TRBJ2-1 and V is TRBV19; either TRBD1 or TRBD2 may fit D (6 bases each). The CDR3 extends over 13 amino acids. Trimming shortened V by 3 bases and J by 8 bases, and 11 bases separated the two germline ends. The V gene's germline CDR1 is LNHDA and CDR2 SQIVND (reference sequence). The CDR3 reads CASSMRRGDEQFF. The CDR3 nucleotides read TGTGCCAGTAGTATGCGAAGGGGGGATGAGCAGTTCTTC.

This chain links TRBV15 with TRBJ1-2; 7 bases align to TRBD1. The V gene end was trimmed by 0 bases and the J gene end by 7 bases; junction bases not matched to a gene: 5. Germline-derived CDR1 and CDR2 are LNHNV and YYDKDF (reference sequence). The CDR3 has 14 amino acids. The CDR3 nucleotides are TGTGCCACCAGCAGAGATCTAACAGGGGTTGGCTACACCTTC. Residues: CATSRDLTGVGYTF.

This chain's CDR3 is CASSQGLSYEQYF. CDR3 DNA: TGCGCCAGCAGCCAAGGGTTATCCTACGAGCAGTACTTC. V gene TRBV4-3 combines with J gene TRBJ2-7; no definite D call. Germline V gives CDR1 LGHNA, CDR2 YSLEER. V lost 1 base to trimming and J lost 1 base, with 5 bases between them. The CDR3 is made up of 13 amino acids.

The chain is built from TRBV2 and TRBJ1-1, with 7 bases matching TRBD1. Losses at the gene ends were 8 bases for V and 5 bases for J; bases not matched to a gene: 8. The CDR3 loop spans 13 amino acids. The germline V gene encodes CDR1 SNHLY and CDR2 FYNNEI. CDR3 region: CASRDSGGTEAFF. The DNA for the CDR3 is TGTGCCAGCCGGGACAGTGGGGGTACTGAAGCTTTCTTT.

The V call is TRBV7-9, the J call TRBJ2-3; 8 nucleotides agree with TRBD2. The CDR3 spans 17 residues. Germline V gene sequence: CDR1 SEHNR, CDR2 FQNEAQ (reference sequence). J gave up 2 bases and V 2 bases, and 9 bases lay outside the gene matches. The CDR3 DNA reads TGTGCCAGCAGCTTAAGTCGAAGCGGGGGACCCACAGATACGCAGTATTTT. Its protein is CASSLSRSGGPTDTQYF.

This clone was detected only once. This chain joins TRBV7-8 and TRBJ1-2, with D possibly being TRBD1 (5 bases). The CDR3 sequence is 14 residues long. CDR1 is SGHVS and CDR2 is FQNEAQ in the germline V gene. Between the trimmed V and J ends, which lost 5 bases and 8 bases, there was a span of 18 bases. The CDR3 loop is CASSTGPTAQGYTF. DNA of the CDR3: TGTGCCAGCAGCACAGGCCCGACAGCCCAAGGCTACACCTTC.

V and J are TRBV7-3 and TRBJ1-3; D is possibly TRBD1 (5 bases). This CDR3 comprises 15 residues. Germline CDR1 SGHTA, CDR2 FQGTGA. V gave up 7 bases and J gave up 0 bases, with 13 bases separating them. The DNA for the CDR3 is TGTGCCAGCAACCGGGACCCCTACTCTGGAAACACCATATATTTT. It translates to CASNRDPYSGNTIYF.

The chain combines TRBV5-1 with TRBJ1-2, with 7 bases identical to TRBD1. V was clipped by 3 bases and J by 3 bases; unmatched bases: 2. The CDR3 is 13 residues long. CDR1 is SGHRS and CDR2 is YFSETQ in the germline V gene. The CDR3 bases are TGCGCCAGCAGCTCTGGGACAGACTATGGCTACACCTTC. It translates to CASSSGTDYGYTF. The full variable domain, in which reference TRBV5-1 and TRBJ1-2 provide the parts outside the CDR3, is KAGVTQTPRYLIKTRGQQVTLSCSPISGHRSVSWYQQTPGQGLQFLFEYFSETQRNKGNFPGRFSGRQFSNSRSEMNVSTLELGDSALYLCASSSGTDYGYTFGSGTRLTVV.

The chain recombines TRBV11-2 with TRBJ1-2, with no clear D. The CDR3 has 11 amino acids. Trimming removed 3 bases from V and 8 bases from J, with 7 bases in between. Germline CDR1 is SGHAT and CDR2 is FQNNGV. CDR3 loop: CASSLGDGYTF. The CDR3 DNA follows: TGTGCCAGCAGCTTGGGCGACGGCTACACCTTC.